Listed here are 20 T cell receptor beta chains from one sample, sequenced in a study of blood T cell repertoires in COVID-19 (dated by TCRdb to 2020 to 2022). Library creation used the immunoSEQ multiplex PCR assay. Sourced from immuneACCESS, this table was stored by TCRdb with only in-frame sequences that have V and J called. A share of the clones is absent; for the studies checked, an unresolved V gene accounts for under half, and the remainder has no known explanation. Within this sample are fewer than 40,000 clones, with 75% to 85% of them counted one time only. The ten largest clones capture 8% to 10% of the sample. The sample was peripheral blood. Source of these receptors: a man older than 75 with active COVID-19.

This clone came up once. The chain recombines TRBV2 with TRBJ2-3; maybe TRBD2 (5 bases). V was trimmed by 3 bases and J by 4 bases, leaving 8 bases between them. The CDR3 is made up of 13 amino acids. Germline V gene data show CDR1 as SNHLY and CDR2 as FYNNEI. The CDR3 DNA follows: TGTGCCAGCAGTGATAATAGCGCAGATACGCAGTATTTT. It translates to CASSDNSADTQYF.

This chain links TRBV7-2 with TRBJ1-6; no definite D call. V was pared by 5 bases and J by 2 bases, with 10 bases between. CDR3 length: 15 amino acids. Looked up from germline, CDR1 is SGHTA and CDR2 is FQGNSA. The DNA for the CDR3 is TGTGCCAGCAGCCCCCTACGGGCCTATAATTCACCCCTCCACTTT. Residues: CASSPLRAYNSPLHF.

V usage is TRBV10-3 and J usage is TRBJ2-5; 11 positions match TRBD2. There are 13 residues in the CDR3. Trimming took 10 bases from V and 5 from J; bases not matched to a gene: 6. CDR1 and CDR2 (germline): ENHRY, SYGVKD. DNA of the CDR3: TGTGCCAGTAGCGGGGGGGAGACGGAGACCCAGTACTTC. Translating it yields CASSGGETETQYF.

The chain has TRBV28 and TRBJ2-7; TRBD1 matches at 10 bases. V lost 4 bases and J lost 3; bases outside the gene matches: 3. This CDR3 is built from 14 residues. Germline loops: CDR1 MDHEN, CDR2 SYDVKM. CDR3 in amino acids: CASSSTGGSYEQYF. Here the CDR3 DNA reads TGTGCCAGCAGTTCGACAGGGGGCAGCTACGAGCAGTACTTC.

The rearrangement links TRBV5-6 to TRBJ1-2; TRBD1 is a possible D gene (5 bases). The CDR3 sequence is 14 residues long. Trimming cost V 2 bases and J 3 bases, with 11 bases left between them. The germline V gene has CDR1 SGHDT and CDR2 YYEEEE. The CDR3: CASSFGREHYGYTF. CDR3 coding DNA: TGTGCCAGCAGCTTCGGCAGGGAACACTATGGCTACACCTTC. Together with reference TRBV5-6 and TRBJ1-2, the CDR3 gives the full variable domain: DAGVTQSPTHLIKTRGQQVTLRCSPKSGHDTVSWYQQALGQGPQFIFQYYEEEERQRGNFPDRFSGHQFPNYSSELNVNALLLGDSALYLCASSFGREHYGYTFGSGTRLTVV.

The rearrangement uses TRBV29-1 and TRBJ1-1; a possible D gene is TRBD1 (5 bases). With 1 base removed from V and 5 bases from J, the gap between germline ends came to 11 bases. The CDR3 contains 13 residues. The germline CDR1 and CDR2 sequences are SQVTM and ANQGSEA. The CDR3 region is CSVEGGVETEAFF. The CDR3 DNA sequence: TGCAGCGTTGAAGGGGGCGTAGAGACTGAAGCTTTCTTT.

This clone was recorded only once. This chain connects TRBV30 to TRBJ1-2, with 7 bases fitting TRBD1. Per the germline V gene, CDR1 is GTSNPN and CDR2 is SVGIG (reference sequence). The CDR3 contains 11 residues. V lost 5 bases to trimming and J lost 7 bases; unmatched junction nucleotides: 4. The CDR3 protein is CAWQSGGGYTF. DNA of the CDR3: TGTGCCTGGCAATCAGGGGGTGGCTACACCTTC.

This chain links TRBV3-1 (or the pseudogene TRBV3-2) with TRBJ2-2, with D maybe TRBD2 (6 bases). The CDR3 is 15 amino acids. Trimming pared 4 bases from V and 5 bases from J, leaving 14 bases between. Germline V gene lookup returns CDR1 LGHDT and CDR2 YNNKEL (reference sequence). The CDR3 loop reads CASSRRGRRTGELFF. The CDR3 DNA reads as TGTGCCAGCAGCCGGAGGGGAAGGCGAACCGGGGAGCTGTTTTTT.

J is TRBJ2-5 and V is TRBV30, with 10 nucleotides matching TRBD2. The J segment lost 4 bases and the V segment lost 4 bases, leaving 12 bases of the junction unmatched. This CDR3 spans 16 amino acids. CDR1 is GTSNPN, CDR2 SVGIG, per germline (reference sequence). The CDR3 loop reads CAWTRGSGGALETQYF. As DNA, the CDR3 is TGTGCCTGGACCCGGGGAAGCGGGGGGGCCTTAGAGACCCAGTACTTC.

This clone is a singleton in its sample. The rearrangement links TRBV6-5 to TRBJ2-1; 7 nucleotides line up with TRBD2. The CDR3 spans 13 residues. Looked up from germline, CDR1 is MNHEY and CDR2 is SVGAGI. Trimming at V came to 5 bases and at J to 9 bases, leaving 7 bases not matched to a gene. CDR3 loop: CASSSTSVGEQFF. The CDR3 DNA reads as TGTGCCAGCAGTAGTACTAGCGTGGGTGAGCAGTTCTTC.

This chain joins TRBV7-8 and TRBJ1-5; no clear D. The CDR3 is 13 amino acids. The V and J ends lost 1 base and 6 bases respectively, with 7 bases between them. Per germline, CDR1 SGHVS and CDR2 FQNEAQ. The CDR3 nucleotides are TGTGCCAGCAGCTTAGGACCAGGTCAGCCCCAGCATTTT. Protein product: CASSLGPGQPQHF.

The chain links TRBV6-2 or TRBV6-3 to TRBJ1-3; 10 positions match TRBD1. CDR1 MNHEY and CDR2 SVGEGT come from the germline V gene. CDR3 length: 15 amino acids. Unmatched junction bases numbered 2, after V lost 6 bases and J lost 0 bases. CDR3 region: CASSRTGGSGNTIYF. CDR3 nucleotides: TGTGCCAGCAGCCGGACAGGGGGCTCTGGAAACACCATATATTTT.

The genes are TRBV10-3 and TRBJ1-2, with unresolved D. This CDR3 is built from 12 residues. Germline CDR1 and CDR2: ENHRY and SYGVKD. V lost 4 bases and J 8 bases, leaving 11 bases between the germline ends. For the CDR3, the DNA is TGTGCCATCAGTGTTGGTAGGGAGGGCTACACCTTC. Translated, it gives CAISVGREGYTF.

The chain couples TRBV2 to TRBJ1-3; D is uncertain. This CDR3 region has 16 residues. The germline V gene has CDR1 SNHLY and CDR2 FYNNEI. Trimming stripped 4 bases from V and 8 bases from J, with 21 bases between. For the CDR3, the DNA is TGTGCCAGCAGTGGGAATAGTCCGGCGGTCGCTTACACCATATATTTT. Protein: CASSGNSPAVAYTIYF.

This clone has only a few counts. The J gene is TRBJ1-3, the V gene TRBV5-1; 10 bases are a match to TRBD1. The V and J ends lost 4 bases and 3 bases, in that order; junction bases with no gene match: 7. This CDR3 is 16 amino acids long. CDR1 is SGHRS and CDR2 is YFSETQ in the germline V gene. The CDR3 protein is CASSPPGQGFGNTIYF. The CDR3 DNA is TGCGCCAGCAGCCCGCCGGGACAGGGGTTTGGAAACACCATATATTTT.

This chain connects TRBV2 to TRBJ1-2; 9 nucleotides line up with TRBD1. Trimming at V came to 10 bases and at J to 4 bases, leaving 7 bases not matched to a gene. This CDR3 region has 13 residues. CDR1 and CDR2 from the germline V gene are SNHLY and FYNNEI. The CDR3 sequence: CATGQGITYGYTF. For the CDR3, the DNA is TGTGCCACCGGACAGGGGATTACCTATGGCTACACCTTC.

The chain joins TRBV7-2 to TRBJ1-1; D might be TRBD1 (6 bases). The ends were cut back, 4 bases at V and 5 bases at J, with 14 bases in the middle. The CDR3 has 14 amino acids. Germline values: CDR1 SGHTA, CDR2 FQGNSA. The CDR3 region is CASSSQGRGTEAFF. The CDR3 nucleotides are TGTGCCAGCAGCTCTCAGGGGCGGGGGACTGAAGCTTTCTTT.

The chain carries TRBV15 and TRBJ2-1; 13 positions match TRBD2. The CDR3 is 16 amino acids. V trimming: 0 bases; J trimming: 7 bases; junction bases outside the gene matches: 3. Germline assignment: CDR1 LNHNV and CDR2 YYDKDF (reference sequence). The CDR3 region is CATSRDPGLAGNEQFF. Here the CDR3 DNA reads TGTGCCACCAGCAGAGACCCGGGACTAGCGGGGAATGAGCAGTTCTTC.

This chain joins TRBV6-2 or TRBV6-3 and TRBJ2-3; 11 nucleotides agree with TRBD2. Per the germline V gene, CDR1 is MNHEY and CDR2 is SVGEGT. The CDR3 has 18 residues. V lost 2 bases, J lost 3 bases, and 10 bases stayed unmatched. The CDR3 here is CASSYPRASGGLTDTQYF. In DNA form, the CDR3 reads TGTGCCAGCAGTTACCCGCGGGCTAGCGGGGGGTTGACAGATACGCAGTATTTT.

The chain uses TRBV19 and TRBJ1-2; no definite D call. Trimming pared 0 bases from V and 6 bases from J, leaving 8 bases between. This CDR3 comprises 13 residues. CDR1 is LNHDA and CDR2 is SQIVND in the germline V gene (reference sequence). The CDR3 DNA is TGTGCCAGTAGTATAGATCTCGGGGATGGCTACACCTTC. Encoded protein: CASSIDLGDGYTF.